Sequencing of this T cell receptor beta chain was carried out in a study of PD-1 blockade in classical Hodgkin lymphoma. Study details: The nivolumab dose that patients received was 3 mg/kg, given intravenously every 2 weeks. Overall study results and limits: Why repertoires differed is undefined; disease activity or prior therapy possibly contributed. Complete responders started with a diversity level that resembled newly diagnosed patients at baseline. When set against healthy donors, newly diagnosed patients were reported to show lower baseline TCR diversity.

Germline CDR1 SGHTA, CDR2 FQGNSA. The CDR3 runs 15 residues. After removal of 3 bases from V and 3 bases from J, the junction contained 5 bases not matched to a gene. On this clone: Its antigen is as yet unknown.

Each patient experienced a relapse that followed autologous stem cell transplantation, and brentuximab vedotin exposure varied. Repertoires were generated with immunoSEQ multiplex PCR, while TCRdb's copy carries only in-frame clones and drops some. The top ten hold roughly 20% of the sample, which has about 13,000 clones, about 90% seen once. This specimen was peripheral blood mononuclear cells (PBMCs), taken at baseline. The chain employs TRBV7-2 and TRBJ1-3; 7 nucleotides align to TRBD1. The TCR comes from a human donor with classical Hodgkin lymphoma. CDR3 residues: CASSFDRVFGNTIYF. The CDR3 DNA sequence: TGTGCCAGCAGCTTTGACAGGGTCTTTGGAAACACCATATATTTT. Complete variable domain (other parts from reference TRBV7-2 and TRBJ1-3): GAGVSQSPSNKVTEKGKDVELRCDPISGHTALYWYRQSLGQGLEFLIYFQGNSAPDKSGLPSDRFSAERTGGSVSTLTIQRTQQEDSAVYLCASSFDRVFGNTIYFGEGSWLTVV.